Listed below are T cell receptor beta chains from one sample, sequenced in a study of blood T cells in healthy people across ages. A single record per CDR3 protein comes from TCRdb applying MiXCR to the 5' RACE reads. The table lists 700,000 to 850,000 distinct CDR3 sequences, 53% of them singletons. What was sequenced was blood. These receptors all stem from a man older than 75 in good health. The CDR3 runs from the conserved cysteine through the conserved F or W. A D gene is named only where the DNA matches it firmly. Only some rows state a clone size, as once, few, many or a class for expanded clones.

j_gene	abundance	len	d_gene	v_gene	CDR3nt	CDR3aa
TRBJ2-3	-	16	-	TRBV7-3	TGTGCCAGCAGCTTAACCCCGGGCACTAGCACAGATACGCAGTATTTT	CASSLTPGTSTDTQYF
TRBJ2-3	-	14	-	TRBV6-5	TGTGCCAGCAGTACCCCAGAGGGGGTGGGAGACGCGTATTTT	CASSTPEGVGDAYF
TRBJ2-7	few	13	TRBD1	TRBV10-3	TGTGCCATCAGTCCCAACAGGGGTTACGAGCAGTACTTC	CAISPNRGYEQYF
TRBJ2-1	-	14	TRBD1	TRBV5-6	TGTGCCAGCAGCATACCGACAGGGAACAATGAGCAGTTCTTC	CASSIPTGNNEQFF
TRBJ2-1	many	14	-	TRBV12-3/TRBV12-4	TGTGCCAGCAGTCGTGGGGGAAAGGACAATGAGCAGTTCTTC	CASSRGGKDNEQFF
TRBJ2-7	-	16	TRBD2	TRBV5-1	TGCGCCAGCTCAGGGTCACTGACTAGCGGGAGTTACGAGCAGTACTTC	CASSGSLTSGSYEQYF
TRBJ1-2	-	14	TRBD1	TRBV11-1	TGTGCCAGCAGCCCCAGCCAGGGGACAGGGGGCTACACCTTC	CASSPSQGTGGYTF
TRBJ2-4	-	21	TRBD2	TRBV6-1	TGTGCCAGCCGAAGAGGGTCGGGACTAGCGGGAGGGGGGTTTGCCAAAAACATTCAGTACTTC	CASRRGSGLAGGGFAKNIQYF
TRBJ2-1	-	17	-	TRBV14	TGTGCCAGCAGCCAAGCCGGGGGATACCGGACTTACAATGAGCAGTTCTTC	CASSQAGGYRTYNEQFF
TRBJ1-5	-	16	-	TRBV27	TGTGCCAGCAGTTTAACCAGGGCTCTTGGCAATCAGCCCCAGCATTTT	CASSLTRALGNQPQHF
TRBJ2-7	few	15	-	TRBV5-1	TGCGCCAGCAGCCTGAAGGGGGTGCCATCCTACGAGCAGTACTTC	CASSLKGVPSYEQYF
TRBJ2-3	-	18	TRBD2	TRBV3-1	TGTGCCAGCAGCCAAGAAGCGACTAGCGTTAGGAGCACAGATACGCAGTATTTT	CASSQEATSVRSTDTQYF
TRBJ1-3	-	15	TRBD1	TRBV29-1	TGCAGCGCTCGACTAATCACAGGGGTCGGAAACACCATATATTTT	CSARLITGVGNTIYF
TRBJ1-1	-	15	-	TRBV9	TGTGCCAGCAGCGCTCCCGGGACGGTGAACACTGAAGCTTTCTTT	CASSAPGTVNTEAFF
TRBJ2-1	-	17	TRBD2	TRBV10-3	TGTGCCGTCAGTGAGTCTGGTAGCGGGAGGAGGACTAATGAGCAGTTCTTC	CAVSESGSGRRTNEQFF
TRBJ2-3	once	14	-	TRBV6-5	TGTGCCACCAAGTGGGGGAGGTTCACAGATACGCAGTATTTT	CATKWGRFTDTQYF
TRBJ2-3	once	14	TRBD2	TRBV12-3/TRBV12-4	TGTGCCACCCGGACTAGCGGGAGTGCAGATACGCAGTATTTT	CATRTSGSADTQYF
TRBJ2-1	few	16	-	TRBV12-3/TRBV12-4	TGTGCCAGCAGTCCTGGACAGCGGACCTCCTACAATGAGCAGTTCTTC	CASSPGQRTSYNEQFF
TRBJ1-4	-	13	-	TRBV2	TGTGCCAGCAGTGAATCGGGATCTGAAAAACTGTTTTTT	CASSESGSEKLFF
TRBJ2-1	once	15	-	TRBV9	TGTGCCATCAGCGTAGGGGGGGAGTCGTACAATGAGCAGTTCTTC	CAISVGGESYNEQFF
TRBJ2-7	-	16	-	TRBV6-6	TGTGCCAGCAGTCCCGGCGGTCGGGGGATTCGGAACGAGCAGTACTTC	CASSPGGRGIRNEQYF
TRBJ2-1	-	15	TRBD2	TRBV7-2	TGTGCCAGCAGCTTCTCGGGCGCGGGAGGCAATGAGCAGTTCTTC	CASSFSGAGGNEQFF
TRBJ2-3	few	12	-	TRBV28	TGTGCCACCTTGGCCGGGGGGCGTACGCAGTATTTT	CATLAGGRTQYF
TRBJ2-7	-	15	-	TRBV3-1	TGTGCCAGCAGCCAAGATACCCATATTTCCTACGAGCAGTACTTC	CASSQDTHISYEQYF
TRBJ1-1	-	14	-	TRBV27	TGTGCCAGCAGGCAAATGGTGTGGGGCACTGAAGCTTTCTTT	CASRQMVWGTEAFF
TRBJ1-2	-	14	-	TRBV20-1	TGCAGTGCTAGAGATGCGGGGGCTGGCTATGGCTACACCTTC	CSARDAGAGYGYTF
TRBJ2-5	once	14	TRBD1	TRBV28	TGTGCCAGCAGTCCTCCGGGACAGGCCTCTTCGGAGTACTTC	CASSPPGQASSEYF
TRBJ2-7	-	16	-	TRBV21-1	TGTGCCAGCAGCAACGAACAAACGAGCTCCTACAATGAGCAGTACTTC	CASSNEQTSSYNEQYF
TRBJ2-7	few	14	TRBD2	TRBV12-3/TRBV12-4	TGTGCCAGCAGGGGCGGGGCGGGAGACTACGAGCAGTACTTC	CASRGGAGDYEQYF
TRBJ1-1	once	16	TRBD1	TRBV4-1	TGCGCCAGCAGCCAAGTGGAGACAGGGAGGAACACTGAAGCTTTCTTT	CASSQVETGRNTEAFF
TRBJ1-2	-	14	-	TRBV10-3	TGTGCCATCAGTGATACCGACAGGCGCTATGGCTACACCTTC	CAISDTDRRYGYTF
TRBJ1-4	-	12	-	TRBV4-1	TGCGCCAGCAGTCCGCGAGTTGAAAAACTGTTTTTT	CASSPRVEKLFF
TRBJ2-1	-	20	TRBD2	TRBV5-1	TGCGCCAGCAGCTTGGTGGGTCTAGCGGGGGCCCCGCGGGACTACAATGAGCAGTTCTTC	CASSLVGLAGAPRDYNEQFF
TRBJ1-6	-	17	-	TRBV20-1	TGCAGTGCTAGAGACGCGAGGAGAGTACCGGATAATTCACCCCTCCACTTT	CSARDARRVPDNSPLHF
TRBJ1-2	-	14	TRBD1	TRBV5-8	TGTGCCAGCAGCTTCGCAGGGGGCAACTATGGCTACACCTTC	CASSFAGGNYGYTF
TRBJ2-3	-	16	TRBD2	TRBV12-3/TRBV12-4	TGTGCCAGCAGCCGTACTAGCGGGGGGGACACAGATACGCAGTATTTT	CASSRTSGGDTDTQYF
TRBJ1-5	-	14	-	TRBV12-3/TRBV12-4	TGTGCCAGCAGTTCTGAAGTGGGGAATCAGCCCCAGCATTTT	CASSSEVGNQPQHF
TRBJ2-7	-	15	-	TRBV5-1	TGCGCCAGCAGCGAGCGGGGACAGAGAACCTACGAGCAGTACTTC	CASSERGQRTYEQYF
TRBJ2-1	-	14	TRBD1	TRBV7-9	TGTGCCAGCAGTGGACAGGGCCGCTACAATGAGCAGTTCTTC	CASSGQGRYNEQFF
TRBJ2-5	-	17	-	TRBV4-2	TGTGCCAGCAGCCAATCTACGGGGGCCGGGGTCCAAGAGACCCAGTACTTC	CASSQSTGAGVQETQYF
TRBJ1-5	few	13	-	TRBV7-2	TGTGCCAGCAGCCCCAGACGGGGACAGCCCCAGCATTTT	CASSPRRGQPQHF
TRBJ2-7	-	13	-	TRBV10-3	TGTGCCATCAGTGACCAACCACACTACGAGCAGTACTTC	CAISDQPHYEQYF
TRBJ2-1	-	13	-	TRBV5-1	TGCGCCAGCAGCTTGGCCATGCACAATGAGCAGTTCTTC	CASSLAMHNEQFF
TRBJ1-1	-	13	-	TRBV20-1	TGCAGTGCTAGGCGTGTGGGGGGCACTGAAGCTTTCTTT	CSARRVGGTEAFF
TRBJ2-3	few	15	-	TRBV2	TGTGCCAGCAGTGAGGACTCCCAAAGCACAGATACGCAGTATTTT	CASSEDSQSTDTQYF
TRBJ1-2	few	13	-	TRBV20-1	TGCAGTGCTACCCGGGAAGCTAACTATGGCTACACCTTC	CSATREANYGYTF
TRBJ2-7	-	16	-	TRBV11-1	TGTGCCAGCAGCACACCCAACCGCAGGGGAAAGCTCGAGCAGTACTTC	CASSTPNRRGKLEQYF
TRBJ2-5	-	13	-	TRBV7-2	TGTGCCAGCAGCCGGACTCTGGGGGAGACCCAGTACTTC	CASSRTLGETQYF
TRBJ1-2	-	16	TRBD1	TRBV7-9	TGTGCCAGCAGCTTAGAGGGGGCGCGACGGAGAGGTGGCTACACCTTC	CASSLEGARRRGGYTF
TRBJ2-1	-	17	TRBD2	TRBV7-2	TGTGCCAGCAGCCCCCGGCGGGGACTAGCGGGGTACAATGAGCAGTTCTTC	CASSPRRGLAGYNEQFF
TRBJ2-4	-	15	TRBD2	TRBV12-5	TGTGCTAGTGCCAAGAGCGGGATGGCCAAAAACATTCAGTACTTC	CASAKSGMAKNIQYF
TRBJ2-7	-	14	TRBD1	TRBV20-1	TGCAGTGCAAGGCCGGGACAGGGCCTCTTCGAGCAGTACTTC	CSARPGQGLFEQYF
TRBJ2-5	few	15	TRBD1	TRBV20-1	TGCAGTGCTCTTGGGACAGGGGGCGCGAAAGAGACCCAGTACTTC	CSALGTGGAKETQYF
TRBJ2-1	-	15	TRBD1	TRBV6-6	TGTGCCAGCAGTTACTCGGGGACAGGGTACAATGAGCAGTTCTTC	CASSYSGTGYNEQFF